This T cell receptor beta chain originates from a study of blood T cell repertoires in COVID-19. Study-level background: Whether acute or convalescent, the COVID-19 samples came from the United States, Italy and Spain. Sample material is recorded as cDNA or gDNA derived from T cells, B-cell-depleted T cells, or PBMCs.

Trimming took 7 bases from V and 6 from J; bases not matched to a gene: 10. Germline CDR1 is MNHNY and CDR2 is SVGAGI (reference sequence). This CDR3 region has 15 residues. Per the original data handling: Quantification of nucleated cells was approximated via reference gene primer amplification. The assay was immunoSEQ multiplex PCR, and TCRdb's table has in-frame clones only and misses some. The DNA gave D and trimming, while V, J and clone size come from that table. The sample has 250,000 or so clones; more than 80% are singletons. The origin of this receptor is a woman in her 30s with active or convalescent COVID-19. The chain employs TRBV6-6 and TRBJ1-3; 9 positions agree with TRBD1. Sequenced material: peripheral blood. The CDR3 nucleotides read TGTGCCAGCACCCCCGGACAGGGGCTCTTAAACACCATATATTTT. It encodes CASTPGQGLLNTIYF.